This paragraph covers one TCR beta chain sequence. Its antigen remains undetermined. Per-base quality was not reported, and no clone a single base away is much larger than it. CDR1 and CDR2 were assigned from the germline V gene (reference sequence) as SSHAT and FNYEAQ. The CDR3 runs 16 residues from the cysteine to the phenylalanine. Only CDR3 DNA is held: 48 bases, read in frame from base 1. V loses 0 bases at its end and J loses 7 bases; junction bases beyond the gene matches: 7. The time point label for this specimen denotes: baseline pretreatment blood. In light of the paper, this sample's treatment or condition label describes: 15 Gy SBRT to primary tumor, nephrectomy 4 weeks later. To follow tumor-enriched clonotypes, serial peripheral blood was collected from radiation-treated patients at baseline and at 2 weeks and 4 weeks after SBRT. Every patient had renal cell carcinoma of clear cell pathology. The QIAamp DNA Blood Mini Kit (Qiagen) was used to prepare genomic DNA for TCR sequencing. Samples were included in the analyses only if all quality control checks were passed.

The data belong to a study of radiation and T cells in renal cell carcinoma (dated by TCRdb to about 2020). About the study as a whole: The samples were drawn from a clinical trial, where primary renal cell carcinomas were treated with 15 Gy of stereotactic body radiation therapy and then removed by nephrectomy 4 weeks afterward. TCR beta sequencing covered 50 to 55 samples in total, comprising around 26 tumors and about 27 peripheral blood samples. A total of 4 million to 5 million unique CDR3 nucleotide sequences, encoding 2.5 million to 3 million unique CDR3 amino acid sequences, were found across all 50 or so samples. Points the paper makes about the study in general: Because pretreatment tumor biopsies were not available, the study could not determine whether clonotypes were already present within the tumor at baseline. Because the trial had a single-armed design, the trial could not examine how radiation dose or scheduling affected the TCR repertoire. In blood, the top tumor clonotypes increased from baseline to 2 weeks after radiation and then shrank by 4 weeks, which suggests a temporary expansion of tumor-resident clones. Dynamics of the blood repertoire were not tracked past 4 weeks after treatment.

TCR beta libraries were generated from genomic DNA with the immunoSEQ kit, following the manufacturer's recommendations. Library preparation used a first multiplex PCR with proprietary primers, then a second PCR adding unique barcodes, with bead cleanups after each round. A kit-provided positive control reaction and a negative control reaction were included in every sample batch. The final libraries were assessed on an Agilent 4200 TapeStation D1000 ScreenTape, pooled by volume, and quantified by qPCR. Sequencing was performed on an Illumina NextSeq500 with a MidOutput 150-cycle cartridge, and 156 Read1 and 15 Index1 cycles were run with kit custom primers. The pooled library was loaded at approximately 1 pM, with a roughly 20% PhiX control spiked in. Concerning the study's data processing: Vendor-processed data were analyzed in R, and a clonotype was defined as all T cells sharing the same CDR3 nucleotide sequence. For clone abundance analyses, frequencies were normalized to the 10,000 most abundant clones per sample. Public T cell clones, which averaged fewer than five per sample, were excluded before analysis. Tumor-enriched and baseline blood-enriched clonotypes were defined by at least a 32-fold difference in abundance between compartments. A beta-binomial differential abundance model was used to identify clonotypes that were expanded or contracted between blood time points. Similarity between tumor and blood repertoires was quantified using the Baroni-Urbani and Buser coefficient, and groups were compared with two-tailed Wilcoxon tests in R. The immuneACCESS repertoire file appears here via TCRdb, limited to in-frame rearrangements. These files lack a portion of the clones; in checked studies, under half of the deficit traces to unresolved V genes, and the cause of the others is not known. V, J and clone size are taken as reported in that table, and D and trimming were inferred from the DNA itself. The sample includes 50,000 to 75,000 clones, with around 72% observed a single time. The ten largest clones represent about 7.3% of the sample.

Recombination linked TRBV7-7 to TRBJ2-1, with 9 middle bases fitting TRBD2. Source: blood, taken from a patient whose treatment included radiotherapy and nephrectomy. The source of this sequence is a man in his sixties with renal cell carcinoma. The CDR3 region has the sequence CASSLAVAGAGNEQFF. The nucleotides read TGTGCCAGCAGCTTAGCGGTAGCGGGGGCCGGAAATGAGCAGTTCTTC.